These 28 T cell receptor beta chains were sequenced from one sample in a study of OX40 agonist ivuxolimab in advanced cancers. Assay: immunoSEQ multiplex PCR; the TCRdb copy retains only in-frame clones and omits some. The sample includes 71,000 or so clones, about 86% of them seen just once. Specimen: CD4+ or CD8+ T cells sorted from blood, collected in a trial of the OX40 agonist ivuxolimab. The receptors originated from an adult with an advanced solid tumor such as melanoma, head and neck, liver or kidney cancer.

The J gene is TRBJ1-5, the V gene TRBV28; D is unclear. Germline V gene sequence: CDR1 MDHEN, CDR2 SYDVKM. This CDR3 is 11 amino acids long. The V and J ends lost 5 bases and 3 bases respectively, with 2 bases between them. The CDR3 spells CASSTNQPQHF. CDR3 coding DNA: TGTGCCAGCAGTACCAATCAGCCCCAGCATTTT. Filled out from reference TRBV28 and TRBJ1-5, the complete variable domain reads DVKVTQSSRYLVKRTGEKVFLECVQDMDHENMFWYRQDPGLGLRLIYFSYDVKMKEKGDIPEGYSVSREKKERFSLILESASTNQTSMYLCASSTNQPQHFGDGTRLSIL.

V and J are TRBV7-9 and TRBJ2-7; 9 bases line up with TRBD2. Per germline, CDR1 SEHNR and CDR2 FQNEAQ (reference sequence). V gave up 0 bases and J gave up 2 bases; unmatched junction bases: 2. This CDR3 is built from 15 residues. The CDR3 bases are TGTGCCAGCAGCTTAGCGACTAGCGGAACCTACGAGCAGTACTTC. Amino acid sequence: CASSLATSGTYEQYF.

The chain combines TRBV11-2 with TRBJ1-1, with 9 positions matching TRBD1. This CDR3 is built from 17 residues. The J segment lost 3 bases and the V segment lost 2 bases, leaving 10 bases of the junction unmatched. Germline V gives CDR1 SGHAT, CDR2 FQNNGV. CDR3 protein: CASSLNRGRDRYTEAFF. CDR3 sequence (DNA): TGTGCCAGCAGCTTAAACAGGGGGCGAGATCGATACACTGAAGCTTTCTTT.

A few counts support this clone. The chain links TRBV19 to TRBJ1-5; D not resolved. The CDR3 length is 12 residues. Deletions cut 5 bases from V and 4 bases from J, with 6 bases between. Germline CDR1 reads LNHDA; CDR2 reads SQIVND (reference sequence). CDR3 region: CASSRVNQPQHF. In nucleotides, the CDR3 is TGTGCCAGTAGTCGAGTAAATCAGCCCCAGCATTTT.

The chain combines TRBV27 with TRBJ2-7; D might be TRBD1 (6 bases). Germline assignment: CDR1 MNHEY and CDR2 SMNVEV (reference sequence). The length of the CDR3 is 14 residues. V shed 4 bases and J shed 4 bases, with 14 bases lying between them. In DNA form, the CDR3 reads TGTGCCAGCAGTTCCAGGACAGACGGATACGAGCAGTACTTC. Amino acids: CASSSRTDGYEQYF.

The V gene is TRBV7-8, the J gene TRBJ2-5; no definite D call. The ends were cut back, 1 base at V and 1 base at J, with 4 bases in the middle. CDR3 length: 13 amino acids. The V gene's germline CDR1 is SGHVS and CDR2 FQNEAQ. The CDR3 reads CASSLGGQETQYF. The CDR3 DNA is TGTGCCAGCAGCTTAGGCGGCCAAGAGACCCAGTACTTC.

DNA for the CDR3: TGTGCCACCCGGACAGGGGGAGAGACCCAGTACTTC. Translation gives CATRTGGETQYF. The chain is built from TRBV7-2 and TRBJ2-5, with 10 bases identical to TRBD1. V dropped 10 bases and J dropped 4; count of bases not matched to a gene: 3. Per the germline V gene, CDR1 is SGHTA and CDR2 is FQGNSA. This CDR3 has 12 residues.

The gene calls are TRBV29-1 and TRBJ1-5; D might be TRBD1 (6 bases). The CDR3 loop spans 14 amino acids. V was cut by 1 base and J by 7 bases, with 14 bases left in between. CDR1 and CDR2 from the germline V gene are SQVTM and ANQGSEA. The CDR3 loop reads CSVEGGAEGQPQHF. The CDR3, as DNA: TGCAGCGTTGAAGGGGGGGCGGAAGGGCAGCCCCAGCATTTT.

The gene calls are TRBV6-6 and TRBJ2-1; D possibly uses TRBD1 or TRBD2 (5 bases each). The CDR3 has 11 amino acids. Germline values: CDR1 MNHNY, CDR2 SVGAGI (reference sequence). The V gene lost 7 bases and the J gene lost 8 bases, with 9 bases spanning the gap. CDR3 DNA: TGTGCCAGCACGGGACGGGATGAGCAGTTCTTC. Its protein product is CASTGRDEQFF.

The genes are TRBV28 and TRBJ2-2, with 9 bases identical to TRBD1. CDR1 is MDHEN, CDR2 SYDVKM, per germline. Trimming at V came to 6 bases and at J to 4 bases, leaving 6 bases not matched to a gene. The CDR3 contains 15 residues. CDR3 loop: CASRGQGSGTGELFF. CDR3 nucleotide sequence: TGTGCCAGCAGAGGACAGGGGAGCGGCACCGGGGAGCTGTTTTTT.

This clone was seen just once. J is TRBJ2-3 and V is TRBV5-1; the D is unclear. CDR1 is SGHRS and CDR2 is YFSETQ in the germline V gene. V was pared by 3 bases and J by 0 bases, with 2 bases between. The CDR3 runs 12 residues. Written as DNA, the CDR3 is TGCGCCAGCAGCTGGAGCACAGATACGCAGTATTTT. It translates to CASSWSTDTQYF.

This clone was seen only a few times. The chain recombines TRBV7-9 with TRBJ2-7; weak D call: TRBD1 (6 bases). This CDR3 region has 15 residues. The germline V and J ends were trimmed by 5 bases and 2 bases, with 16 bases remaining between them. The V gene's germline CDR1 is SEHNR and CDR2 FQNEAQ (reference sequence). CDR3 DNA sequence: TGTGCCAGCAGCAGCTCCCCGGGACACACCTACGAGCAGTACTTC. It specifies CASSSSPGHTYEQYF.

V gene TRBV9 combines with J gene TRBJ2-2, with D possibly TRBD2 on 6 matching bases. The CDR3 extends over 15 amino acids. Germline lookup yields CDR1 SGDLS and CDR2 YYNGEE. V was shortened by 2 bases and J by 0 bases, with 8 bases between the two germline ends. As DNA, the CDR3 is TGTGCCAGCAGCGTTGGGGGGACGAACACCGGGGAGCTGTTTTTT. Its protein product is CASSVGGTNTGELFF.

The rearrangement joins TRBV6-1 to TRBJ1-4, with 7 positions matching TRBD1. The germline gives CDR1 MNHNS, CDR2 SASEGT. The length of the CDR3 is 14 residues. The V gene end was trimmed by 5 bases and the J gene end by 4 bases; junction bases not matched to a gene: 4. The CDR3 DNA reads as TGTGCCAGCAGTTCGGGACAGAATAATGAAAAACTGTTTTTT. Its protein is CASSSGQNNEKLFF.

The CDR3 reads CASRLGGNYGYTF. CDR3 in DNA: TGTGCCAGCAGGTTAGGGGGGAACTATGGCTACACCTTC. This chain connects TRBV28 to TRBJ1-2; D may be TRBD1 (6 bases). Germline-derived CDR1 and CDR2 are MDHEN and SYDVKM. The CDR3 is made up of 13 amino acids. The V end lost 6 bases, the J end lost 2 bases, and 10 bases lay between the germline ends.

The CDR3 sequence is CASSQPLGWQDTQYF. The CDR3 coding sequence is TGTGCCAGCAGTCAACCCTTGGGGTGGCAAGATACGCAGTATTTT. The chain couples TRBV27 to TRBJ2-3, with D unclear. The ends were cut back, 5 bases at V and 5 bases at J, with 17 bases in the middle. CDR1 MNHEY and CDR2 SMNVEV come from the germline V gene (reference sequence). The CDR3 is 15 residues long.

The gene calls are TRBV9 and TRBJ1-4; unclear D gene. Germline V gene data show CDR1 as SGDLS and CDR2 as YYNGEE. V was clipped by 3 bases and J by 4 bases, with 13 bases between them. The CDR3 length is 15 residues. As DNA, the CDR3 is TGTGCCAGCAGCGCGACCACCCCCGGTAATGAAAAACTGTTTTTT. Amino acid sequence: CASSATTPGNEKLFF. The full variable domain, with the rest looked up from reference TRBV9 and TRBJ1-4, is DSGVTQTPKHLITATGQRVTLRCSPRSGDLSVYWYQQSLDQGLQFLIQYYNGEERAKGNILERFSAQQFPDLHSELNLSSLELGDSALYFCASSATTPGNEKLFFGSGTQLSVL.

The J gene is TRBJ1-2, the V gene TRBV14; no clear D gene. Looked up from germline, CDR1 is SGHDN and CDR2 is FVKESK. Trimming stripped 0 bases from V and 4 bases from J, with 9 bases between. This CDR3 is 14 amino acids long. The CDR3 loop is CASSQDLDPYGYTF. Written as DNA, the CDR3 is TGTGCCAGCAGCCAAGATTTGGACCCCTATGGCTACACCTTC. Full variable domain (rest looked up from reference TRBV14 and TRBJ1-2): EAGVTQFPSHSVIEKGQTVTLRCDPISGHDNLYWYRRVMGKEIKFLLHFVKESKQDESGMPNNRFLAERTGGTYSTLKVQPAELEDSGVYFCASSQDLDPYGYTFGSGTRLTVV.

The V call is TRBV7-6, the J call TRBJ2-7, with 10 bases matching TRBD2. Germline V gene data show CDR1 as SGHVS and CDR2 as FNYEAQ. With 2 bases clipped from V and 7 bases from J, the junction kept 8 bases outside the gene matches. This CDR3 is 15 amino acids long. The CDR3 nucleotides are TGTGCCAGCAGCTTACGGACTAGCGGTGGAGAAGAGCAGTACTTC. Its translation is CASSLRTSGGEEQYF.

This clone was detected only a few times. The chain has TRBV28 and TRBJ2-7, with 9 positions matching TRBD2. The CDR3 extends over 16 amino acids. The germline V gene has CDR1 MDHEN and CDR2 SYDVKM. Trimming took 4 bases from V and 4 from J; bases not matched to a gene: 11. The CDR3 sequence is CASSSPGAGGQYEQYF. For the CDR3, the DNA is TGTGCCAGCAGTTCCCCGGGTGCGGGAGGGCAATACGAGCAGTACTTC.

Comment on this clone: This specimen includes other DNA sequences encoding the same CDR3. The chain joins TRBV9 to TRBJ1-3; D not resolved. Germline values: CDR1 SGDLS, CDR2 YYNGEE. The CDR3 is 14 amino acids. With 0 bases removed from V and 1 base from J, the gap between germline ends came to 5 bases. The CDR3 DNA is TGTGCCAGCAGCGTAGGTAGTTCTGGAAACACCATATATTTT. Amino acid sequence: CASSVGSSGNTIYF.

Here the CDR3 DNA reads TGTGCCAGCAGCTTAGACAGGGGGCTATACTATGGCTACACCTTC. Translated: CASSLDRGLYYGYTF. The chain uses TRBV5-6 and TRBJ1-2; TRBD1 agrees at 10 bases. The germline gives CDR1 SGHDT, CDR2 YYEEEE. This CDR3 contains 15 residues. Trimming removed 2 bases from V and 3 bases from J; junction bases left unmatched: 4.

In nucleotides, the CDR3 is TGTGCCAGCAGCCCACCTCAGGGGCTCTACGAGCAGTACTTC. Its protein product is CASSPPQGLYEQYF. The V and J genes are TRBV7-8 and TRBJ2-7; D is possibly TRBD1 (6 bases). The CDR3 sequence is 14 residues long. Deletions cut 5 bases from V and 3 bases from J, with 14 bases between. Germline V lookup: CDR1 SGHVS, CDR2 FQNEAQ.

In regard to this clone: Other DNA sequences of this sample code for an identical CDR3. The chain couples TRBV12-5 to TRBJ2-1, with D possibly called TRBD1 or TRBD2 (5 bases each). V lost 1 base, J lost 3 bases, and 7 bases lay in between. This CDR3 contains 14 residues. From germline, CDR1 is LGHNT and CDR2 FRNRAP. This chain's CDR3 is CASGLGGSYNEQFF. CDR3 nucleotides: TGTGCTAGTGGTTTGGGGGGGAGCTACAATGAGCAGTTCTTC.

This clone is a singleton in its sample. The chain employs TRBV28 and TRBJ1-4; the match to TRBD1 covers 7 bases. Germline lookup yields CDR1 MDHEN and CDR2 SYDVKM. This CDR3 is 13 amino acids long. The ends lost 6 bases at V and 8 bases at J; junction bases unmatched: 6. The CDR3 nucleotides are TGTGCCAGCAGACGGGACAGTAGGGAAAAACTGTTTTTT. This codes for CASRRDSREKLFF.

This chain uses TRBV7-3 with TRBJ2-5, with a weak D call TRBD2 (5 bases). Germline CDR1 SGHTA, CDR2 FQGTGA. V was shortened by 2 bases and J by 5 bases, with 15 bases between the two germline ends. The CDR3 extends over 15 amino acids. The CDR3 spells CASSLVQRSGETQYF. CDR3 DNA: TGTGCCAGCAGCTTAGTCCAGCGGAGCGGTGAGACCCAGTACTTC.

The chain links TRBV19 to TRBJ2-5, with 7 bases lining up with TRBD2. Germline V CDR1 and CDR2: LNHDA, SQIVND (reference sequence). J lost 10 bases, V lost 3 bases, and 2 bases had no gene match. The CDR3 has 11 residues. CDR3 in amino acids: CASSMGGDQYF. The CDR3 coding sequence is TGTGCCAGTAGTATGGGAGGGGACCAGTACTTC.

This chain joins TRBV19 and TRBJ2-1, with TRBD1 identical over 8 bases. Germline V gene data show CDR1 as LNHDA and CDR2 as SQIVND (reference sequence). CDR3 length: 13 residues. J was trimmed by 9 bases and V by 2 bases; bases with no gene match: 3. CDR3 residues: CASSITQGVEQFF. CDR3 sequence (DNA): TGTGCCAGTAGTATAACACAGGGGGTTGAGCAGTTCTTC.